The rows below give T cell receptor beta chains drawn from one sample of a study of T cells in Graves' hyperthyroidism and ophthalmopathy. One entry per CDR3 protein, called by TCRdb with MiXCR from the multiplex PCR reads. The data show hundreds of thousands of distinct CDR3 sequences, 15% to 20% seen once. Sequencing was carried out using blood. The source is a woman aged 18-29 years with Graves' ophthalmopathy. CDR3s include the opening cysteine and the closing phenylalanine or tryptophan. D genes are given only for firm matches. Rows give clone size only sometimes, using once, few, many, or a class for an expanded clone.

j_gene | d_gene | v_gene | abundance | CDR3nt | CDR3aa
TRBJ2-7 | - | TRBV20-1 | many | TGCAGTGCTAGAGCGGCGCTATACGAGCAGTACTTC | CSARAALYEQYF
TRBJ2-3 | - | TRBV3-1 | many | TGTGCCAGCAGCCAAGGACCCTATACGCAGTATTTT | CASSQGPYTQYF
TRBJ1-1 | - | TRBV6-1 | many | TGTGCCAGCAGTGCCGGGGGGGAGCACACTGAAGCTTTCTTT | CASSAGGEHTEAFF
TRBJ2-4 | - | TRBV6-2/TRBV6-3 | - | TGTGCCAGCAGCCTTAGCGGAGGGGGCGGGAACATTCAGTACTTC | CASSLSGGGGNIQYF
TRBJ2-1 | - | TRBV11-1 | many | TGTGCCAGCAGCGTTATCCTAGAGAAGCAGTTCTTC | CASSVILEKQFF
TRBJ1-1 | TRBD1 | TRBV28 | many | TGTGCCAGCAGTCCCCCCGGACAGGGAGAGACTGAAGCTTTCTTT | CASSPPGQGETEAFF
TRBJ1-5 | - | TRBV5-1 | many | TGCGCCAGCAGCTTGGACGGGGGGACCAGCAATCAGCCCCAGCATTTT | CASSLDGGTSNQPQHF
TRBJ2-5 | TRBD2 | TRBV7-9 | - | TGTGCCAGCAGACCAAAAATCGGGGGGCAAGAGACCCAGTACTTC | CASRPKIGGQETQYF
TRBJ1-2 | TRBD1 | TRBV29-1 | many | TGCAGCGTTGAATTAGGGACAGGGTTCCGTGGCTACACCTTC | CSVELGTGFRGYTF
TRBJ2-4 | TRBD1 | TRBV15 | - | TGTGCCACCAGCTCCTTCCCCCGGACAGGAGCCAAAAACATTCAGTACTTC | CATSSFPRTGAKNIQYF